What follows are 25 T cell receptor beta chains derived from one specimen sequenced in a study of blood T cell repertoires in COVID-19. Generated by immunoSEQ multiplex PCR, the TCRdb table keeps only in-frame clones and is missing some. The sample gives 260,000 or so clones, over 70% of which show up once; roughly 5% is in the top ten. The source material was peripheral blood. The receptors were sampled from a man older than 75 with acute or convalescent COVID-19.

The chain is built from TRBV30 and TRBJ1-5; no definite D call. This CDR3 region has 15 residues. CDR1 and CDR2 (germline): GTSNPN, SVGIG (reference sequence). The V end was cut by 0 bases, the J end by 0 bases, with 9 bases between. This CDR3 is CAWSVPAGSNQPQHF. The CDR3 DNA reads as TGTGCCTGGAGTGTTCCTGCCGGTAGCAATCAGCCCCAGCATTTT.

This clone was picked up a small number of times. The V and J genes are TRBV9 and TRBJ2-2, with TRBD1 matching over 8 bases. With 0 bases clipped from V and 5 bases from J, the junction kept 3 bases outside the gene matches. Germline assignment: CDR1 SGDLS and CDR2 YYNGEE. This CDR3 spans 15 amino acids. The CDR3 region has the DNA TGTGCCAGCAGCGTAGGGACAGGGTATACCGGGGAGCTGTTTTTT. Amino acids: CASSVGTGYTGELFF.

The rearrangement joins TRBV25-1 to TRBJ2-1; D uncertain. The CDR3 totals 15 residues. With 3 bases removed from V and 5 bases from J, the gap between germline ends came to 14 bases. The germline V gene has CDR1 MGHDK and CDR2 SYGVNS. The DNA of the CDR3 is TGTGCCAGCAGTGATGCCTCACGACTTAACAATGAGCAGTTCTTC. This codes for CASSDASRLNNEQFF.

V usage is TRBV28 and J usage is TRBJ2-1, with D unclear. V lost 2 bases, J lost 8 bases, and 4 bases lay in between. Germline V CDR1 and CDR2: MDHEN, SYDVKM. The CDR3 is 11 amino acids. The CDR3 loop reads CASSLNYEQFF. The CDR3 nucleotides are TGTGCCAGCAGTTTAAACTATGAGCAGTTCTTC.

This clone was seen once. The chain is built from TRBV6-1 and TRBJ2-5; D possibly corresponds to TRBD1 (6 bases). Trimming took off 2 bases at V and 5 bases at J, with 18 bases between the two ends. Germline CDR1 and CDR2: MNHNS and SASEGT. This CDR3 contains 16 residues. CDR3 loop: CASSELGGKSGETQYF. The CDR3 region has the DNA TGTGCCAGCAGTGAATTAGGGGGAAAATCGGGCGAGACCCAGTACTTC.

The CDR3: CSVDRGNNEQFF. In DNA form, the CDR3 reads TGCAGCGTCGACAGGGGGAACAATGAGCAGTTCTTC. This chain connects TRBV29-1 to TRBJ2-1; 9 nucleotides line up with TRBD1. Germline V CDR1 and CDR2: SQVTM, ANQGSEA. After removal of 6 bases from V and 5 bases from J, the junction contained 2 bases not matched to a gene. This CDR3 spans 12 amino acids.

Written as DNA, the CDR3 is TGTGCCAGCAGTTTAAAGGGACTAGCGGCCTCCTACGAGCAGTACTTC. Translation: CASSLKGLAASYEQYF. The gene calls are TRBV27 and TRBJ2-7; 11 nucleotides match TRBD2. The CDR3 has 16 amino acids. V gave up 2 bases and J gave up 0 bases; unmatched junction bases: 3. From germline, CDR1 is MNHEY and CDR2 SMNVEV (reference sequence).

The chain has TRBV7-8 and TRBJ2-5; 15 positions agree with TRBD2. Per germline, CDR1 SGHVS and CDR2 FQNEAQ. CDR3 length: 16 residues. V lost 4 bases, J lost 13 bases, and 13 bases stayed unmatched. The CDR3 protein is CASSSRTGTSGRNWYF. The DNA for the CDR3 is TGTGCCAGCAGCTCACGTACCGGGACTAGCGGGAGGAACTGGTACTTC.

The chain uses TRBV5-4 and TRBJ2-7; 9 nucleotides align to TRBD2. This CDR3 is 17 amino acids long. Germline CDR1 SGHNT, CDR2 YYREEE (reference sequence). With V trimmed by 4 bases and J by 2 bases, 13 bases remained unmatched. The DNA for the CDR3 is TGTGCCAGCAGCCCGGGACTAGCTTTTAGTGGGGCCTACGAGCAGTACTTC. Its translation is CASSPGLAFSGAYEQYF.

This chain joins TRBV3-1 (or the pseudogene TRBV3-2) and TRBJ2-1; maybe TRBD1 (6 bases). Deletions cut 10 bases from V and 1 base from J, with 23 bases between. The CDR3 consists of 17 residues. Germline V CDR1 and CDR2: LGHDT, YNNKEL (reference sequence). The CDR3 here is CATSRISSGVSYNEQFF. CDR3 nucleotide sequence: TGTGCCACCTCACGCATCTCTTCAGGGGTATCCTACAATGAGCAGTTCTTC.

This rearrangement joins TRBV5-4 to TRBJ2-7; 7 nucleotides match TRBD1. Unmatched junction bases numbered 9, after V lost 4 bases and J lost 2 bases. The CDR3 contains 15 residues. The germline gives CDR1 SGHNT, CDR2 YYREEE (reference sequence). CDR3 loop: CASSASRTGPYEQYF. DNA of the CDR3: TGTGCCAGCAGCGCCAGCAGGACAGGCCCCTACGAGCAGTACTTC.

This clone was seen only a few times. The rearrangement joins TRBV7-2 to TRBJ2-5; TRBD1 might be the D (5 bases). V was clipped by 1 base and J by 5 bases, with 17 bases between them. The CDR3 length is 16 residues. Germline CDR1 and CDR2: SGHTA and FQGNSA. The CDR3, as DNA: TGTGCCAGCAGCTTAGTAACTTCAGGGTCTGGCGAGACCCAGTACTTC. Its protein is CASSLVTSGSGETQYF.

This chain uses TRBV7-2 with TRBJ2-1, with 10 bases matching TRBD2. The CDR3 totals 16 residues. Germline V gives CDR1 SGHTA, CDR2 FQGNSA. The V and J ends lost 1 base and 4 bases, in that order; junction bases with no gene match: 4. This CDR3 reads CASSLEVAGGYNEQFF. The CDR3 nucleotides are TGTGCCAGCAGCTTAGAGGTAGCGGGAGGTTACAATGAGCAGTTCTTC.

V is TRBV19 and J is TRBJ2-7; 11 nucleotides line up with TRBD2. Unmatched junction bases numbered 13, after V lost 5 bases and J lost 4 bases. CDR1 and CDR2 (germline): LNHDA, SQIVND (reference sequence). The CDR3 is 17 amino acids. The CDR3 DNA reads TGTGCCAGTAGTTCCCGAGCCTCAGGACTAGCGGGTTACGAGCAGTACTTC. Translated: CASSSRASGLAGYEQYF.

The chain links TRBV3-1 (or the pseudogene TRBV3-2) to TRBJ2-5, with 8 bases identical to TRBD2. Germline CDR1 reads LGHDT; CDR2 reads YNNKEL (reference sequence). The CDR3 loop spans 17 amino acids. The V segment lost 0 bases and the J segment 2 bases; nucleotides outside the gene matches: 8. CDR3: CASSQEGRTSWQETQYF. In nucleotides, the CDR3 is TGTGCCAGCAGCCAAGAAGGTAGGACTAGCTGGCAAGAGACCCAGTACTTC.

The CDR3 nucleotides are TGCGCCAGCAGCTTGGCTGTTGCGGGAGGGAGGGATACGCAGTATTTT. The encoded protein is CASSLAVAGGRDTQYF. This chain links TRBV5-1 with TRBJ2-3; 9 bases fit TRBD2. J gave up 6 bases and V 0 bases, and 8 bases lay outside the gene matches. CDR1 SGHRS and CDR2 YFSETQ come from the germline V gene. The CDR3 runs 16 residues.

V is TRBV19 and J is TRBJ2-6, with D perhaps matching TRBD1 (5 bases). V was clipped by 7 bases and J by 0 bases, with 16 bases between them. Germline V CDR1 and CDR2: LNHDA, SQIVND (reference sequence). The CDR3 contains 17 residues. CDR3 sequence reads: CASTVRQGNSGANVLTF. Here the CDR3 DNA reads TGTGCCAGTACGGTTCGGCAGGGCAACTCTGGGGCCAACGTCCTGACTTTC.

This clone was seen many times. In the same sample, other DNA sequences code for this CDR3. This chain links TRBV28 with TRBJ2-2; D may be TRBD2 (6 bases). The V and J ends lost 6 bases and 2 bases respectively, with 13 bases between them. The CDR3 totals 15 residues. Germline assignment: CDR1 MDHEN and CDR2 SYDVKM. CDR3 DNA: TGTGCCAGCAGCTTAGGACTATTTAACACCGGGGAGCTGTTTTTT. It specifies CASSLGLFNTGELFF.

The chain carries TRBV6-6 and TRBJ1-5; possibly TRBD1 for D (5 bases). CDR1 is MNHNY, CDR2 SVGAGI, per germline (reference sequence). V was shortened by 6 bases and J by 5 bases, with 14 bases between the two germline ends. The CDR3 has 14 amino acids. The CDR3, as DNA: TGTGCCAGCAGCCTCACAGGTTTCGATCAGCCCCAGCATTTT. As protein: CASSLTGFDQPQHF.

The V call is TRBV4-1, the J call TRBJ2-3; unclear D gene. V was trimmed by 0 bases and J by 9 bases, leaving 7 bases between them. CDR3 length: 12 amino acids. The germline V gene has CDR1 MGHRA and CDR2 YSYEKL. In DNA, the CDR3 is TGCGCCAGCAGCCAAGATAGTTTCACGCAGTATTTT. Its protein product is CASSQDSFTQYF.

In its sample, this clone was seen once. The chain carries TRBV11-3 and TRBJ2-5; possible D gene TRBD2, 6 bases. Trimming took 1 base from V and 0 from J, leaving 12 bases between them. This CDR3 is 16 amino acids long. CDR1 and CDR2 from the germline V gene are SGHNT and YENEEA. CDR3 in amino acids: CASSLGPGEDQETQYF. The CDR3 DNA reads as TGTGCCAGCAGCTTAGGTCCGGGGGAGGACCAAGAGACCCAGTACTTC.

The chain employs TRBV2 and TRBJ1-3; D unresolved. The CDR3 sequence is 13 residues long. V lost 4 bases and J lost 8, with 12 bases in between. CDR1 and CDR2 from the germline V gene are SNHLY and FYNNEI. In DNA form, the CDR3 reads TGTGCCAGCAGTGTTGTTGTGGAGGACACCATATATTTT. Its protein is CASSVVVEDTIYF. The complete variable domain, with remaining parts taken from reference TRBV2 and TRBJ1-3, reads EPEVTQTPSHQVTQMGQEVILRCVPISNHLYFYWYRQILGQKVEFLVSFYNNEISEKSEIFDDQFSVERPDGSNFTLKIRSTKLEDSAMYFCASSVVVEDTIYFGEGSWLTVV.

The chain links TRBV19 to TRBJ1-1; D uncertain. V was shortened by 1 base and J by 3 bases, with 6 bases between the two germline ends. The CDR3 has 13 residues. CDR1 is LNHDA, CDR2 SQIVND, per germline (reference sequence). DNA for the CDR3: TGTGCCAGTAGTATAGCCCCCGACACTGAAGCTTTCTTT. Amino acid sequence: CASSIAPDTEAFF.

This chain uses TRBV5-4 with TRBJ2-1; 7 nucleotides agree with TRBD2. CDR1 is SGHNT, CDR2 YYREEE, per germline (reference sequence). CDR3 size: 14 residues. The junction had 6 bases not matched to a gene; V was cut back by 0 bases and J by 9 bases. CDR3 sequence: CASSLGVPGGEQFF. CDR3 DNA: TGTGCCAGCAGCTTGGGGGTCCCGGGGGGTGAGCAGTTCTTC.

V usage is TRBV18 and J usage is TRBJ2-7, with 10 nucleotides matching TRBD2. Germline lookup yields CDR1 KGHSH and CDR2 LQKENI. The length of the CDR3 is 17 residues. V lost 5 bases, J lost 6 bases, and 16 bases stayed unmatched. The CDR3 DNA follows: TGTGCCAGCTCAGCTGTGGGGGTAGCGGGGGGCCCTGGCGAGCAGTACTTC. Encoded protein: CASSAVGVAGGPGEQYF.